A selection of T cell receptor beta chains follows, all from one sample in a study of T cell responses to AZD1222 COVID-19 vaccine. The assay was immunoSEQ multiplex PCR, and TCRdb's table has in-frame clones only and misses some. The sample yields under 200,000 clones, just over 90% seen once. The specimen was peripheral blood, collected on day 0 of MenACWY control vaccination. These receptors came from an adult in good health. The CDR3 runs from the conserved cysteine through the conserved F or W. A D gene is named only where the DNA matches it firmly. Clone sizes are given selectively: once, few, many, or a class where the clone is expanded.

clone size,J gene,D gene,V gene,CDR3 protein,CDR3 DNA
NA,TRBJ2-6,NA,TRBV27,CASSLVGWEKGGANVLTF,TGTGCCAGCAGTTTGGTCGGCTGGGAAAAGGGTGGGGCCAACGTCCTGACTTTC
NA,TRBJ1-4,TRBD1,TRBV7-2,CASSSRQGYPPSEGEKLFF,TGTGCCAGCAGCTCCCGACAGGGGTACCCTCCATCCGAAGGGGAAAAACTGTTTTTT
once,TRBJ2-2,TRBD1,TRBV14,CASRVSGQGVPGELFF,TGTGCCAGCAGAGTGTCGGGACAGGGTGTCCCCGGGGAGCTGTTTTTT
NA,TRBJ1-1,NA,TRBV6-2/TRBV6-3,CASSYSRAANTEAFF,TGTGCCAGCAGTTACTCGAGGGCGGCGAACACTGAAGCTTTCTTT
NA,TRBJ1-6,NA,TRBV7-9,CASSLVSGRYNSPLHF,TGTGCCAGCAGCTTAGTGTCGGGACGGTATAATTCACCCCTCCACTTT
NA,TRBJ2-2,NA,TRBV19,CASSIYSTGELFF,TGTGCCAGTAGTATATATTCCACCGGGGAGCTGTTTTTT
NA,TRBJ2-5,NA,TRBV12-3/TRBV12-4,CASSFGLGETQYF,TGTGCCAGCAGTTTTGGGCTCGGAGAGACCCAGTACTTC
NA,TRBJ1-4,NA,TRBV7-2,CASSFWGVGEKLFF,TGTGCCAGCAGCTTTTGGGGAGTAGGAGAAAAACTGTTTTTT
NA,TRBJ2-7,TRBD2,TRBV19,CASSLQQTSGSYSYEQYF,TGTGCCAGTAGTCTTCAACAGACTAGCGGGAGTTACTCCTACGAGCAGTACTTC
NA,TRBJ1-1,TRBD1,TRBV6-6,CASSPGTASLNTEAFF,TGTGCCAGCAGTCCCGGGACAGCGTCCCTGAACACTGAAGCTTTCTTT
NA,TRBJ1-1,NA,TRBV6-5,CASSFQGGGTEAFF,TGTGCCAGCAGTTTCCAGGGTGGAGGCACTGAAGCTTTCTTT
NA,TRBJ2-2,NA,TRBV5-6,CASSLVASKFTGELFF,TGTGCCAGCAGCTTGGTGGCCAGTAAATTTACCGGGGAGCTGTTTTTT
NA,TRBJ2-1,NA,TRBV12-3/TRBV12-4,CASSLVASHEQFF,TGTGCCAGCAGTTTAGTCGCCTCGCATGAGCAGTTCTTC
NA,TRBJ2-2,NA,TRBV6-6,CASRLNPGNTGELFF,TGTGCCAGCAGACTAAACCCGGGAAACACCGGGGAGCTGTTTTTT
NA,TRBJ2-1,TRBD2,TRBV3-1/TRBV3-2,CASSRVLADYNEQFF,TGTGCCAGCAGCCGAGTACTAGCGGACTACAATGAGCAGTTCTTC
NA,TRBJ1-2,TRBD1,TRBV28,CASQGADYFYGYTF,TGTGCCAGCCAGGGGGCCGACTACTTCTATGGCTACACCTTC
NA,TRBJ2-1,NA,TRBV19,CASSMGRDDHNEQFF,TGTGCCAGTAGTATGGGCAGGGACGATCACAATGAGCAGTTCTTC
NA,TRBJ2-3,TRBD1,TRBV19,CASSTSSTGFDTQYF,TGTGCCAGTAGTACCTCCTCGACAGGGTTCGATACGCAGTATTTT
few,TRBJ2-5,TRBD2,TRBV11-3,CASSRSNSGTSQYF,TGTGCCAGCAGCCGCTCGAATAGCGGGACGTCCCAGTACTTC
NA,TRBJ2-7,TRBD2,TRBV20-1,CSASLRSSGRGEQYF,TGCAGTGCTAGTCTACGATCGAGCGGGAGAGGCGAGCAGTACTTC
NA,TRBJ2-1,TRBD2,TRBV27,CASSSSRGTGLLSYNEQFF,TGTGCCAGCAGTTCATCTAGGGGAACGGGACTACTGTCCTACAATGAGCAGTTCTTC
NA,TRBJ1-4,TRBD1,TRBV3-1/TRBV3-2,CASGWTGNEKLFF,TGTGCCAGCGGGTGGACAGGGAATGAAAAACTGTTTTTT
NA,TRBJ2-5,TRBD2,TRBV5-1,CASSVAGEVETQYF,TGCGCCAGCAGCGTAGCGGGAGAGGTAGAGACCCAGTACTTC